The 30 T cell receptor beta chains in this list originate from one sample, sequenced in a study of T cells in localized non-small cell lung cancer. TCRdb's table, derived via immunoSEQ multiplex PCR, lists solely in-frame clones and lacks some. The sample includes almost 40,000 clones, roughly 80% of them seen just once. Sequencing was performed on PBMCs, taken before any cancer treatment. The receptors come from a woman aged 40-70 years with stage II squamous cell lung carcinoma.

V and J are TRBV7-2 and TRBJ2-1; D is undetermined. Between the trimmed V and J ends, which lost 4 bases and 8 bases, there was a span of 12 bases. There are 13 residues in the CDR3. Germline CDR1 and CDR2: SGHTA and FQGNSA. The CDR3 region has the DNA TGTGCCAGCAGCTCGACCCGTAAGGATGAGCAGTTCTTC. This codes for CASSSTRKDEQFF.

This chain joins TRBV27 and TRBJ1-1; D ambiguous. The CDR3 is made up of 14 amino acids. Trimming cost V 0 bases and J 4 bases, with 9 bases left between them. Germline V gene sequence: CDR1 MNHEY, CDR2 SMNVEV (reference sequence). For the CDR3, the DNA is TGTGCCAGCAGTTTATCCCCCTTTGGCACTGAAGCTTTCTTT. Translation: CASSLSPFGTEAFF.

The chain couples TRBV7-4 to TRBJ2-7; D remains ambiguous. The CDR3 extends over 13 amino acids. Per the germline V gene, CDR1 is SGHVT and CDR2 is SQSDAQ. V lost 1 base and J lost 3, with 7 bases in between. The DNA for the CDR3 is TGTGCCAGCAGCTTAGGGAAGATCTACGAGCAGTACGTC. Its translation: CASSLGKIYEQYV.

The CDR3 sequence: CASSPVLAGPYEQYF. The CDR3 DNA follows: TGTGCCAGCTCACCGGTACTAGCGGGACCCTACGAGCAGTACTTC. J is TRBJ2-7 and V is TRBV18; 10 bases map to TRBD2. After removal of 3 bases from V and 2 bases from J, the junction contained 4 bases not matched to a gene. From germline, CDR1 is KGHSH and CDR2 LQKENI. The CDR3 extends over 15 amino acids.

This clone appeared once. The J gene is TRBJ1-2, the V gene TRBV7-6, with D maybe TRBD1 (5 bases). Germline CDR1 and CDR2: SGHVS and FNYEAQ. With 5 bases removed from V and 2 bases from J, the gap between germline ends came to 15 bases. The CDR3 sequence is 15 residues long. The CDR3 protein is CASSPDTIQNYGYTF. The CDR3 bases are TGTGCCAGCAGCCCGGACACTATACAGAACTATGGCTACACCTTC. Supplemented by reference TRBV7-6 and TRBJ1-2, the full variable domain reads GAGVSQSPRYKVTKRGQDVALRCDPISGHVSLYWYRQALGQGPEFLTYFNYEAQQDKSGLPNDRFSAERPEGSISTLTIQRTEQRDSAMYRCASSPDTIQNYGYTFGSGTRLTVV.

The chain employs TRBV6-6 and TRBJ2-7; D might be TRBD1 or TRBD2, each matching 7 bases. Germline CDR1 and CDR2: MNHNY and SVGAGI (reference sequence). The ends were cut back, 11 bases at V and 2 bases at J, with 16 bases in the middle. This CDR3 contains 13 residues. The CDR3 DNA reads TGTGCCTGCGGGGGACAGAGAGCCTACGAGCAGTACTTC. The encoded protein is CACGGQRAYEQYF.

This clone was counted only a few times. The chain combines TRBV19 with TRBJ2-3, with 9 nucleotides matching TRBD1. CDR3 size: 15 residues. Germline V gives CDR1 LNHDA, CDR2 SQIVND (reference sequence). J was trimmed by 6 bases and V by 6 bases; bases with no gene match: 10. This chain's CDR3 is CASSLGQGHSDTQYF. The CDR3 coding sequence is TGTGCCAGTAGCCTAGGACAGGGGCATTCGGATACGCAGTATTTT. Full variable domain (remainder filled in from reference TRBV19 and TRBJ2-3): DGGITQSPKYLFRKEGQNVTLSCEQNLNHDAMYWYRQDPGQGLRLIYYSQIVNDFQKGDIAEGYSVSREKKESFPLTVTSAQKNPTAFYLCASSLGQGHSDTQYFGPGTRLTVL.

In nucleotides, the CDR3 is TGCGCCAGCAGTGTTGGGACAGGCTCTGGAAACACCATATATTTT. Its translation is CASSVGTGSGNTIYF. The chain links TRBV10-2 to TRBJ1-3; TRBD1 aligns across 8 bases. CDR1 is WSHSY and CDR2 is SAAADI in the germline V gene. The V gene end was trimmed by 4 bases and the J gene end by 0 bases; junction bases not matched to a gene: 2. This CDR3 has 15 residues.

The genes are TRBV5-1 and TRBJ2-5; the D gene is possibly TRBD1 (5 bases). Germline values: CDR1 SGHRS, CDR2 YFSETQ. V was pared by 5 bases and J by 3 bases, with 17 bases between. This CDR3 contains 15 residues. CDR3 amino acids: CASRPPKTVEETQYF. Written as DNA, the CDR3 is TGCGCCAGCAGGCCACCGAAGACAGTGGAAGAGACCCAGTACTTC.

CDR3 DNA sequence: TGTGCCAGTAGTACACTAGATTACAGCGGGAGGGCCCCCGGGGAGCTGTTTTTT. Protein product: CASSTLDYSGRAPGELFF. The chain recombines TRBV19 with TRBJ2-2; 10 bases align to TRBD2. V lost 4 bases and J lost 6; bases outside the gene matches: 14. CDR3 length: 18 residues. The germline CDR1 and CDR2 sequences are LNHDA and SQIVND (reference sequence).

There are a few counts of this clone. This chain uses TRBV5-4 with TRBJ1-2, with TRBD1 as a possible D gene (5 bases). From germline, CDR1 is SGHNT and CDR2 YYREEE (reference sequence). The germline V and J ends were trimmed by 4 bases and 3 bases, with 19 bases remaining between them. The CDR3 consists of 16 residues. The DNA for the CDR3 is TGTGCCAGCAGCCTTGGAGGGGAGACGGGGGACTATGGCTACACCTTC. Its translation: CASSLGGETGDYGYTF. The complete variable domain, with remaining parts taken from reference TRBV5-4 and TRBJ1-2, reads ETGVTQSPTHLIKTRGQQVTLRCSSQSGHNTVSWYQQALGQGPQFIFQYYREEENGRGNFPPRFSGLQFPNYSSELNVNALELDDSALYLCASSLGGETGDYGYTFGSGTRLTVV.

The rearrangement links TRBV18 to TRBJ2-2; D is unclear. CDR1 and CDR2 from the germline V gene are KGHSH and LQKENI. V was trimmed by 5 bases and J by 3 bases, leaving 13 bases between them. The CDR3 extends over 15 amino acids. CDR3 loop: CASSSSLRYTGELFF. The CDR3 region has the DNA TGTGCCAGCTCATCATCCCTTAGGTACACCGGGGAGCTGTTTTTT.

V gene TRBV2 combines with J gene TRBJ1-4; 7 positions match TRBD1. The CDR3 loop spans 14 amino acids. Germline assignment: CDR1 SNHLY and CDR2 FYNNEI. V shed 7 bases and J 4 bases; nucleotides not matched to a gene: 6. DNA for the CDR3: TGTGCCAGCAAACCGGGACAGCTTAATGAAAAACTGTTTTTT. This gives the protein CASKPGQLNEKLFF. Filled out from reference TRBV2 and TRBJ1-4, the complete variable domain reads EPEVTQTPSHQVTQMGQEVILRCVPISNHLYFYWYRQILGQKVEFLVSFYNNEISEKSEIFDDQFSVERPDGSNFTLKIRSTKLEDSAMYFCASKPGQLNEKLFFGSGTQLSVL.

The chain combines TRBV5-6 with TRBJ1-2; D ambiguous. V lost 0 bases to trimming and J lost 8 bases, with 17 bases between them. The length of the CDR3 is 15 residues. Germline loops: CDR1 SGHDT, CDR2 YYEEEE. Here the CDR3 reads CASSLGGVRTRGYTF. The CDR3 coding sequence is TGTGCCAGCAGCTTGGGAGGAGTAAGGACGCGAGGCTACACCTTC.

A word on this clone: A much more abundant neighbour one base away suggests this may be a read error. Other DNA variants within this sample encode the same CDR3. The chain recombines TRBV5-1 with TRBJ2-5, with D perhaps TRBD1 (6 bases). Germline CDR1 reads SGHRS; CDR2 reads YFSETQ. This CDR3 is built from 15 residues. CDR3 nucleotides: TGCGCCAGCAGCTTGTTTCAGGGGTCCCAAGAAACCCAGTACTTC. The encoded protein is CASSLFQGSQETQYF. Full variable domain (remainder filled in from reference TRBV5-1 and TRBJ2-5): KAGVTQTPRYLIKTRGQQVTLSCSPISGHRSVSWYQQTPGQGLQFLFEYFSETQRNKGNFPGRFSGRQFSNSRSEMNVSTLELGDSALYLCASSLFQGSQETQYFGPGTRLLVL.

This clone came up once. The gene calls are TRBV7-9 and TRBJ1-2, with TRBD1 matching over 7 bases. Germline V lookup: CDR1 SEHNR, CDR2 FQNEAQ (reference sequence). J gave up 4 bases and V 6 bases, and 8 bases lay outside the gene matches. CDR3 length equals 14 residues. CDR3 sequence (DNA): TGTGCCAGCAGTCTACAGGGGATTAGCTATGGCTACACCTTC. Its translation is CASSLQGISYGYTF.

This clone was seen repeatedly, ten times or more. The chain combines TRBV7-8 with TRBJ1-6; D gene ambiguous. V shed 7 bases and J shed 6 bases, with 16 bases lying between them. The length of the CDR3 is 15 residues. Germline V lookup: CDR1 SGHVS, CDR2 FQNEAQ. CDR3: CASTLVGGPNSPLHF. The DNA of the CDR3 is TGTGCCAGCACCCTAGTGGGAGGGCCTAATTCACCCCTCCACTTT.

The genes are TRBV28 and TRBJ1-6; D is perhaps TRBD1 (6 bases). Germline CDR1 MDHEN, CDR2 SYDVKM. V was shortened by 5 bases and J by 10 bases, with 15 bases between the two germline ends. The CDR3 has 14 residues. The CDR3 region is CASSPLRGYSPLHF. The DNA for the CDR3 is TGTGCCAGCAGTCCCCTCAGGGGATACTCACCCCTCCACTTT.

This clone was observed a single time. The rearrangement uses TRBV6-5 and TRBJ2-7, with D perhaps TRBD2 (7 bases). CDR1 and CDR2 (germline): MNHEY, SVGAGI. The CDR3 has 16 residues. Trimming removed 5 bases at V and 0 bases at J, with 17 bases between. The CDR3 bases are TGTGCCAGCAGTAACTACGGGGGGCAGGCCTCCTACGAGCAGTACTTC. This translates into CASSNYGGQASYEQYF.

This chain uses TRBV5-1 with TRBJ1-5; 7 bases are a match to TRBD1. Germline V gives CDR1 SGHRS, CDR2 YFSETQ. The CDR3 covers 14 residues. Trimming cost V 4 bases and J 5 bases; bases outside gene matches: 6. The CDR3 nucleotides read TGCGCCAGCAGCGTGACAGGGTTCGATCAGCCCCAGCATTTT. The encoded protein is CASSVTGFDQPQHF.

V and J are TRBV6-1 and TRBJ2-7, with D hard to call. Trimming removed 4 bases at V and 13 bases at J, with 20 bases between. Looked up from germline, CDR1 is MNHNS and CDR2 is SASEGT. The CDR3 is made up of 13 amino acids. As DNA, the CDR3 is TGTGCCAGCAGTGCTTTCGACTCGAGACGCGGTTACTTC. It translates to CASSAFDSRRGYF.

The chain employs TRBV28 and TRBJ1-2; no clear D gene. CDR1 and CDR2 from the germline V gene are MDHEN and SYDVKM. Between the trimmed V and J ends, which lost 3 bases and 1 base, there was a span of 9 bases. This CDR3 has 14 residues. The CDR3 loop is CASSFGVSNYGYTF. The CDR3 nucleotides read TGTGCCAGCAGTTTTGGAGTCAGTAACTATGGCTACACCTTC.

The rearrangement links TRBV19 to TRBJ1-5; 7 nucleotides align to TRBD1. CDR1 and CDR2 from the germline V gene are LNHDA and SQIVND (reference sequence). V lost 7 bases to trimming and J lost 10 bases; unmatched junction nucleotides: 7. The CDR3 has 12 amino acids. The CDR3 nucleotides are TGTGCCAGTACCTCCTCAGGGGGACCCCAGCATTTT. Amino acid sequence: CASTSSGGPQHF.

The chain has TRBV7-6 and TRBJ1-1, with TRBD1 matching over 7 bases. This CDR3 spans 13 amino acids. The V segment lost 5 bases and the J segment 8 bases; nucleotides outside the gene matches: 8. Germline V gives CDR1 SGHVS, CDR2 FNYEAQ. The CDR3 loop reads CASSPTGNVEAFF. The CDR3 bases are TGTGCCAGCAGCCCGACAGGGAACGTCGAAGCTTTCTTT.

The gene calls are TRBV6-5 and TRBJ2-7; D may match TRBD1 or TRBD2 (5 bases each). Trimming cost V 5 bases and J 1 base, with 9 bases left between them. Germline CDR1 and CDR2: MNHEY and SVGAGI. This CDR3 has 13 amino acids. Here the CDR3 reads CASSPGPSYEQYF. The CDR3 DNA follows: TGTGCCAGCAGTCCGGGACCGTCCTACGAGCAGTACTTC.

The chain carries TRBV28 and TRBJ1-4, with 7 bases identical to TRBD1. Looked up from germline, CDR1 is MDHEN and CDR2 is SYDVKM. The CDR3 has 15 amino acids. After removal of 3 bases from V and 7 bases from J, the junction contained 8 bases not matched to a gene. The CDR3 DNA reads TGTGCCAGCAGTTTGGGGACAGCCCGGAGTGAAAAACTGTTTTTT. Its protein is CASSLGTARSEKLFF. The full variable domain, its missing parts supplied by reference TRBV28 and TRBJ1-4, is DVKVTQSSRYLVKRTGEKVFLECVQDMDHENMFWYRQDPGLGLRLIYFSYDVKMKEKGDIPEGYSVSREKKERFSLILESASTNQTSMYLCASSLGTARSEKLFFGSGTQLSVL.

The V gene is TRBV10-3, the J gene TRBJ2-7; D is possibly TRBD2 (6 bases). V was clipped by 8 bases and J by 5 bases, with 13 bases between them. Germline values: CDR1 ENHRY, CDR2 SYGVKD. The CDR3 length is 12 residues. The chain's CDR3 is CAIGRELNEQYV. DNA of the CDR3: TGTGCCATCGGTCGGGAGTTGAACGAGCAGTACGTC.

The chain recombines TRBV10-3 with TRBJ1-1; D is unclear. CDR1 and CDR2 from the germline V gene are ENHRY and SYGVKD. Between the trimmed V and J ends, which lost 11 bases and 4 bases, there was a span of 17 bases. The CDR3 loop spans 13 amino acids. CDR3 protein: CASGWGGVTEAFF. Here the CDR3 DNA reads TGTGCCTCGGGGTGGGGAGGCGTCACTGAAGCTTTCTTT.

The CDR3 sequence is CASSNDRGSPLHF. The DNA of the CDR3 is TGTGCCAGCAGTAATGACAGGGGCTCACCCCTCCACTTT. V gene TRBV6-5 combines with J gene TRBJ1-6; 8 bases align to TRBD1. Per germline, CDR1 MNHEY and CDR2 SVGAGI. The CDR3 has 13 amino acids. Trimming at V came to 5 bases and at J to 10 bases, leaving 4 bases not matched to a gene.

This sequence joins TRBV10-3 and TRBJ1-5; tentatively, D is TRBD1 (5 bases). Looked up from germline, CDR1 is ENHRY and CDR2 is SYGVKD. CDR3 size: 14 residues. The germline V and J ends were trimmed by 3 bases and 6 bases, with 12 bases remaining between them. The CDR3 coding sequence is TGTGCCATCAGTGAAGGAAGGGGAAGTCAGCCCCAGCATTTT. It is translated as CAISEGRGSQPQHF.